This entry is about one T cell receptor beta chain. The target of this receptor is not known. Nothing much larger sits one base from this clone, and base qualities are not available. Library creation used the immunoSEQ multiplex PCR assay. The published analysis was carried out like this. A statistical classification framework was developed to diagnose cytomegalovirus status using the catalog of TCR beta chain sequences. TCRdb re-hosts the immuneACCESS table, in-frame sequences only. Its copies lack some clones; in the studies checked, an unresolved V gene accounts for under half of them, and the cause for the rest is not known. The DNA gave D and trimming, while V, J and clone size come from that table. The sample table contains about 74,000 clones; only one count was recorded for around 94% of them. About 1.9% of the sample rests with the top ten. The sample originates from a study of cytomegalovirus exposure and HLA in healthy donors (TCRdb year 2017). Concerning the study at large: According to a later analysis, the 120 or so validation repertoires were produced on the same platform as the 666 repertoires of the first cohort. The study aimed to test whether signatures of past pathogen exposure could be identified by cataloging public T cell receptors. In addition to the first cohort of 666 subjects, a separate validation cohort of approximately 130 different subjects was used. To predict cytomegalovirus infection status, the study brought together high-throughput TCR immunosequencing, statistical association of individual TCRs with disease status, and machine learning.

Findings and caveats that apply to the study as a whole: A later analysis lacked HLA typing for the validation cohort, so it scored co-occurrence in that cohort across all 110 or so repertoires. In a later analysis, TCRs clustered in the first cohort were found to also tend to co-occur in the 120 or so validation repertoires, with approximately 95% of cluster scores above 0. It was suggested by the authors that the approach could potentially be generalized to other disease states and immunological phenotypes. Most TCR sequences were observed very rarely across donors, whereas some public TCRs were present in many individuals. In the study, some 160 TCR beta chains were listed as associated with cytomegalovirus. In vitro tests confirmed that three of the cytomegalovirus-associated TCR beta chains recognize cytomegalovirus antigens. In both the original and validation cohorts, the classifier was reported to diagnose cytomegalovirus status with high specificity and sensitivity.

Separate from the approximately 700-subject first cohort, the validation cohort of 120 subjects was the group to which the donors belonged. The CDR3 sequence holds 16 residues, the cysteine and phenylalanine included. Just the 48-base CDR3 DNA is kept, in frame starting at base 1. CDR1 and CDR2, per the germline V gene, are SGHVS and FNYEAQ. The V and J ends are trimmed by 2 bases and 0 bases, leaving 13 bases between them. This TCR was sampled from a woman aged 18 to 35 in good health and CMV-seropositive. Recombination linked TRBV7-6 to TRBJ1-1, and possibly TRBD1, on 6 matching bases. The specimen sequenced was PBMCs. The CDR3 has the sequence CASSLRGGVLNTEAFF. The bases are TGTGCCAGCAGCTTACGAGGGGGGGTCTTGAACACTGAAGCTTTCTTT.